This T cell receptor beta chain was identified in a study of OX40 agonist ivuxolimab in advanced cancers. The data were produced by immunoSEQ multiplex PCR, yet TCRdb's version contains in-frame clones alone and is incomplete. This repertoire shows 80,000 or so clones, roughly 92% found once; its top ten account for roughly 0.65%. The CDR3 contains 15 residues. CDR1 and CDR2 from the germline V gene are MNHEY and SVGAGI. Deletions cut 5 bases from V and 2 bases from J, with 15 bases between. V usage is TRBV6-5 and J usage is TRBJ1-2; D call uncertain. This sequence was found in an adult with an advanced solid tumor such as melanoma, head and neck, liver or kidney cancer. The source material was CD4+ or CD8+ T cells sorted from blood, sampled in a trial of the OX40 agonist ivuxolimab. The CDR3 sequence is CASSQNPTENYGYTF. CDR3 sequence (DNA): TGTGCCAGCAGTCAAAACCCGACTGAGAACTATGGCTACACCTTC.